This T cell receptor beta chain emerged from a study of vaccination effects on CD4 cells after COVID-19. On the study more broadly: Two-dose vaccination with either BNT162b2 or mRNA-1273 was given to the participants.

The CDR3 sequence is 16 residues long. CDR1 is SGHRS, CDR2 YFSETQ, per germline. TCRdb keeps only in-frame clones here, not all; method: immunoSEQ multiplex PCR. Of about 37,000 clones listed, roughly 74% are singletons. As to this clone: Its target is not known. The germline gene is not matched at one end of the junction; a read error may be the cause.

Upon completion of around ten days in culture, CD4+ T cells were isolated. The sample was CD4+ T cells from PBMCs cultured without peptide, taken before COVID-19 vaccination. The chain recombines TRBV5-1 with TRBJ1-6, with D maybe TRBD1 (6 bases). This clonotype originated in a human donor who received a COVID-19 vaccine. The DNA of the CDR3 is TGCGCCAGCAGCGGGTCCGCGGGGGCATATAGTTCACCCCTCCACTTT. Translation gives CASSGSAGAYSSPLHF.